Below are 29 T cell receptor beta chains sequenced from a single sample in a study of CD8+ T cells in alopecia areata (dated by TCRdb to 2017 to 2018). Receptor amplification or capture employed the immunoSEQ multiplex PCR assay. RNA was extracted from all samples and reverse transcribed into cDNA, which served as template for TCR sequencing. As stored in TCRdb, this immuneACCESS dataset retains in-frame rearrangements with V and J assigned. A fraction of the clones does not appear; measured against another copy, unresolved V genes explain less than half of the discrepancy, and the remainder lacks a known reason. The sample has fewer than 250,000 clones on record, 64% of them singletons. The top ten hold about 1.3% of the sample. The intended sense of this specimen's treatment or condition label: oral pan-JAK inhibitor, 5-10 mg twice daily. Sample: CD4+ T cells sorted from blood, taken around week 50, from a patient treated with tofacitinib. These receptors were collected from a human donor with alopecia areata.

V gene TRBV12-5 combines with J gene TRBJ1-4; no firm D call. In germline, CDR1 is LGHNT, CDR2 FRNRAP. This CDR3 has 13 amino acids. V was cut by 7 bases and J by 8 bases, with 14 bases left in between. The CDR3 sequence is CASVDPRLEKLFF. The CDR3 coding sequence is TGTGCTAGTGTCGACCCACGGCTAGAAAAACTGTTTTTT.

This clone has a handful of counts. The gene calls are TRBV5-1 and TRBJ2-5; D is perhaps TRBD2 (6 bases). The V and J ends lost 4 bases and 7 bases respectively, with 14 bases between them. Germline assignment: CDR1 SGHRS and CDR2 YFSETQ. The CDR3 is 13 residues long. CDR3 residues: CASSPGLEGTQYF. Written as DNA, the CDR3 is TGCGCCAGCAGCCCGGGACTGGAAGGGACCCAGTACTTC.

The CDR3 is CASSRGTVENIQYF. The CDR3 DNA follows: TGTGCCAGCAGCCGCGGGACGGTAGAAAACATTCAGTACTTC. This chain joins TRBV7-9 and TRBJ2-4; tentatively, D is TRBD2 (6 bases). Trimming shortened V by 5 bases and J by 5 bases, and 13 bases separated the two germline ends. Germline V gene lookup returns CDR1 SEHNR and CDR2 FQNEAQ (reference sequence). The CDR3 sequence is 14 residues long.

The rearrangement uses TRBV5-1 and TRBJ1-4; D gene uncertain. CDR3 length: 15 residues. V was clipped by 2 bases and J by 0 bases, with 8 bases between them. CDR1 SGHRS and CDR2 YFSETQ come from the germline V gene. The CDR3 protein is CASSLGPSTNEKLFF. CDR3 in DNA: TGCGCCAGCAGCTTAGGTCCTTCAACTAATGAAAAACTGTTTTTT.

This clone was counted only a few times. The gene calls are TRBV20-1 and TRBJ2-1, with D unclear. V gave up 3 bases and J gave up 9 bases, with 9 bases separating them. This CDR3 region has 11 residues. Germline CDR1 and CDR2: DFQATT and SNEGSKA (reference sequence). For the CDR3, the DNA is TGCAGTGCTAGGCGGCAGATTGAGCAGTTCTTC. As protein: CSARRQIEQFF.

The V and J genes are TRBV9 and TRBJ2-1; 9 bases align to TRBD2. CDR3 length equals 16 residues. CDR1 and CDR2 from the germline V gene are SGDLS and YYNGEE. With V trimmed by 0 bases and J by 6 bases, 7 bases remained unmatched. CDR3: CASSVGPSGEINEQFF. In DNA form, the CDR3 reads TGTGCCAGCAGCGTAGGCCCTAGCGGGGAGATCAATGAGCAGTTCTTC.

This clone came up a few times. The V gene is TRBV30, the J gene TRBJ1-5; no definite D call. Trimming took 1 base from V and 3 from J, leaving 13 bases between them. The CDR3 totals 15 residues. Germline-derived CDR1 and CDR2 are GTSNPN and SVGIG (reference sequence). The DNA of the CDR3 is TGTGCCTGGAGTGGGGGAAGAGACAACAATCAGCCCCAGCATTTT. Encoded protein: CAWSGGRDNNQPQHF.

The chain carries TRBV29-1 and TRBJ1-2; D gene uncertain. Germline V gives CDR1 SQVTM, CDR2 ANQGSEA. The CDR3 runs to 12 residues. The ends were cut back, 0 bases at V and 5 bases at J, with 7 bases in the middle. The CDR3 DNA reads TGCAGCGTTGAAGAACACAGATATGGCTACACCTTC. It codes for CSVEEHRYGYTF.

V gene TRBV6-5 combines with J gene TRBJ1-2; 7 bases are shared with TRBD1. The V gene's germline CDR1 is MNHEY and CDR2 SVGAGI. J gave up 5 bases and V 6 bases, and 9 bases lay outside the gene matches. The CDR3 is 14 amino acids. This chain's CDR3 is CASSFRQGRYGYTF. In DNA form, the CDR3 reads TGTGCCAGCAGCTTCCGACAGGGTCGGTATGGCTACACCTTC.

The chain combines TRBV29-1 with TRBJ1-1; 8 bases line up with TRBD1. The V segment lost 3 bases and the J segment 5 bases; nucleotides outside the gene matches: 8. The CDR3 runs 14 residues. Germline-derived CDR1 and CDR2 are SQVTM and ANQGSEA. The CDR3, as DNA: TGCAGCGTTGATAGTCTTCGGACAGGGACTGAAGCTTTCTTT. Its protein product is CSVDSLRTGTEAFF.

The V call is TRBV19, the J call TRBJ1-1; D may be TRBD1 (5 bases). The CDR3 runs to 11 residues. Germline V CDR1 and CDR2: LNHDA, SQIVND (reference sequence). Trimming shortened V by 3 bases and J by 9 bases, and 8 bases separated the two germline ends. CDR3 in amino acids: CASSIPGKAFF. In DNA, the CDR3 is TGTGCCAGTAGTATTCCAGGGAAAGCTTTCTTT.

This clone was detected only a few times. Other nucleotide sequences from this sample produce the same CDR3. The chain recombines TRBV5-1 with TRBJ1-6; D not resolved. Trimming removed 2 bases at V and 5 bases at J, with 2 bases between. The CDR3 is 12 residues long. Germline assignment: CDR1 SGHRS and CDR2 YFSETQ. The CDR3 nucleotides are TGCGCCAGCAGCTTAAATAATTCACCCCTCCACTTT. Residues: CASSLNNSPLHF.

The J gene is TRBJ1-1, the V gene TRBV9; D is unclear. V lost 4 bases and J lost 1, with 8 bases in between. Germline CDR1 SGDLS, CDR2 YYNGEE. The CDR3 has 13 amino acids. The DNA for the CDR3 is TGTGCCAGCAGCCCCACATGGAACACTGAAGCTTTCTTT. This encodes CASSPTWNTEAFF.

The gene calls are TRBV2 and TRBJ1-1, with D perhaps matching TRBD1 (5 bases). Germline V gives CDR1 SNHLY, CDR2 FYNNEI. The CDR3 is made up of 14 amino acids. Trimming took 7 bases from V and 5 from J, leaving 17 bases between them. CDR3 DNA sequence: TGTGCCAGCACCTACGGGGCAGGCCGGACTGAAGCTTTCTTT. Protein: CASTYGAGRTEAFF.

This clone was seen only a few times. This sample also contains other DNA sequences that code for the same CDR3. The chain combines TRBV5-1 with TRBJ2-3; possibly TRBD2 for D (6 bases). The CDR3 totals 14 residues. The germline V and J ends were trimmed by 0 bases and 1 base, with 6 bases remaining between them. CDR1 is SGHRS and CDR2 is YFSETQ in the germline V gene. In DNA, the CDR3 is TGCGCCAGCAGCTTGGCGGGGGGCACAGATACGCAGTATTTT. It translates to CASSLAGGTDTQYF.

The J gene is TRBJ2-7, the V gene TRBV29-1; either TRBD1 or TRBD2 may supply D (6 bases each). This CDR3 spans 15 amino acids. Trimming left V 4 bases short and J 2 bases short, with 18 bases between. The germline CDR1 and CDR2 sequences are SQVTM and ANQGSEA. The CDR3 reads CSVGVPRGGAYEQYF. The CDR3 nucleotides are TGCAGCGTTGGGGTTCCCAGGGGAGGTGCCTACGAGCAGTACTTC.

This chain links TRBV29-1 with TRBJ1-1, with D possibly TRBD1 on 5 matching bases. The germline V and J ends were trimmed by 5 bases and 1 base, with 11 bases remaining between them. From germline, CDR1 is SQVTM and CDR2 ANQGSEA. The CDR3 has 13 residues. For the CDR3, the DNA is TGCAGCGTTTCAGGGTTGAGGAACACTGAAGCTTTCTTT. Translating it yields CSVSGLRNTEAFF.

The J gene is TRBJ2-7, the V gene TRBV4-1, with 7 bases lining up with TRBD1. V lost 2 bases and J lost 5; bases outside the gene matches: 12. The CDR3 has 16 residues. Germline-derived CDR1 and CDR2 are MGHRA and YSYEKL. In DNA form, the CDR3 reads TGCGCCAGCAGCCAACCCGACAGGGATTATCGGAACGAGCAGTACTTC. This gives the protein CASSQPDRDYRNEQYF.

This chain links TRBV5-1 with TRBJ1-1; possibly TRBD1 for D (5 bases). V was shortened by 4 bases and J by 2 bases, with 12 bases between the two germline ends. The CDR3 runs 14 residues. Germline lookup yields CDR1 SGHRS and CDR2 YFSETQ. CDR3 sequence reads: CASSTVQANTEAFF. DNA of the CDR3: TGCGCCAGCAGCACAGTACAGGCTAACACTGAAGCTTTCTTT.

This clone occurred a few times. The chain links TRBV2 to TRBJ1-1; the D is unclear. CDR3 length: 13 residues. Germline V CDR1 and CDR2: SNHLY, FYNNEI. Trimming shortened V by 1 base and J by 1 base, and 4 bases separated the two germline ends. In DNA, the CDR3 is TGTGCCAGCAGTGAAGGACGGAACACTGAAGCTTTCTTT. Its protein product is CASSEGRNTEAFF.

The V call is TRBV10-3, the J call TRBJ2-7; D may be TRBD1 or TRBD2 (5 bases each). The CDR3 covers 14 residues. The V and J ends lost 0 bases and 5 bases respectively, with 11 bases between them. The germline CDR1 and CDR2 sequences are ENHRY and SYGVKD. The CDR3 here is CAISESYGTDEQYF. In DNA, the CDR3 is TGTGCCATCAGTGAGTCTTACGGGACCGACGAGCAGTACTTC.

The chain employs TRBV29-1 and TRBJ1-1, with unresolved D. This CDR3 spans 11 amino acids. V lost 4 bases and J 5 bases, leaving 8 bases between the germline ends. Germline CDR1 SQVTM, CDR2 ANQGSEA. CDR3 region: CSVGGLTEAFF. The CDR3 DNA follows: TGCAGCGTTGGAGGGTTGACTGAAGCTTTCTTT. Full variable domain (rest looked up from reference TRBV29-1 and TRBJ1-1): SAVISQKPSRDICQRGTSLTIQCQVDSQVTMMFWYRQQPGQSLTLIATANQGSEATYESGFVIDKFPISRPNLTFSTLTVSNMSPEDSSIYLCSVGGLTEAFFGQGTRLTVV.

The CDR3 loop is CASSFPLGAYNEQFF. CDR3 DNA: TGTGCCAGCAGCTTCCCCTTAGGTGCGTACAATGAGCAGTTCTTC. The V call is TRBV7-8, the J call TRBJ2-1; D gene unclear. The germline CDR1 and CDR2 sequences are SGHVS and FQNEAQ. The CDR3 sequence is 15 residues long. Trimming pared 3 bases from V and 4 bases from J, leaving 13 bases between.

This clone occurred many times. Other DNA sequences of this sample code for an identical CDR3. The chain has TRBV7-9 and TRBJ1-2; D uncertain. Trimming shortened V by 1 base and J by 2 bases, and 2 bases separated the two germline ends. The CDR3 sequence is 12 residues long. The germline V gene encodes CDR1 SEHNR and CDR2 FQNEAQ (reference sequence). The CDR3 DNA is TGTGCCAGCAGCTTAGGGAACTATGGCTACACCTTC. Its translation: CASSLGNYGYTF.

The chain employs TRBV29-1 and TRBJ2-7, with TRBD1 matching over 7 bases. V dropped 7 bases and J dropped 4; count of bases not matched to a gene: 10. Germline CDR1 and CDR2: SQVTM and ANQGSEA. CDR3 size: 13 residues. The CDR3 bases are TGCAGCGCCAAGCTAACAGGGGAGTACGAGCAGTACTTC. As protein: CSAKLTGEYEQYF.

CDR3 sequence: CASSRGRSPLHF. For the CDR3, the DNA is TGTGCCAGCAGCCGGGGGAGGTCACCCCTCCACTTT. The V and J genes are TRBV7-2 and TRBJ1-6; possible D gene TRBD1, 5 bases. Germline CDR1 is SGHTA and CDR2 is FQGNSA. V was clipped by 5 bases and J by 10 bases, with 9 bases between them. The CDR3 is 12 residues long.

The rearrangement joins TRBV5-6 to TRBJ2-1, with 8 nucleotides matching TRBD2. CDR1 is SGHDT and CDR2 is YYEEEE in the germline V gene. The CDR3 loop spans 12 amino acids. Trimming cost V 3 bases and J 15 bases; bases outside gene matches: 8. The CDR3 DNA is TGTGCCAGCAGCTCACCGGGACTAGTGTTGTTCTTC. Its protein is CASSSPGLVLFF.

The chain employs TRBV30 and TRBJ1-5; tentatively, D is TRBD1 (5 bases). CDR3 length equals 13 residues. The V gene lost 2 bases and the J gene lost 7 bases, with 12 bases spanning the gap. Germline V CDR1 and CDR2: GTSNPN, SVGIG (reference sequence). CDR3 protein: CAWSLGTRQPQHF. For the CDR3, the DNA is TGTGCCTGGAGTCTGGGGACCAGACAGCCCCAGCATTTT.

The chain is built from TRBV6-5 and TRBJ2-3, with D possibly TRBD2 on 6 matching bases. The CDR3 loop spans 15 amino acids. Trimming removed 2 bases at V and 4 bases at J, with 13 bases between. Germline CDR1 MNHEY, CDR2 SVGAGI. For the CDR3, the DNA is TGTGCCAGCAGTTACCTCGGGCGGGGCGCAGATACGCAGTATTTT. This codes for CASSYLGRGADTQYF.